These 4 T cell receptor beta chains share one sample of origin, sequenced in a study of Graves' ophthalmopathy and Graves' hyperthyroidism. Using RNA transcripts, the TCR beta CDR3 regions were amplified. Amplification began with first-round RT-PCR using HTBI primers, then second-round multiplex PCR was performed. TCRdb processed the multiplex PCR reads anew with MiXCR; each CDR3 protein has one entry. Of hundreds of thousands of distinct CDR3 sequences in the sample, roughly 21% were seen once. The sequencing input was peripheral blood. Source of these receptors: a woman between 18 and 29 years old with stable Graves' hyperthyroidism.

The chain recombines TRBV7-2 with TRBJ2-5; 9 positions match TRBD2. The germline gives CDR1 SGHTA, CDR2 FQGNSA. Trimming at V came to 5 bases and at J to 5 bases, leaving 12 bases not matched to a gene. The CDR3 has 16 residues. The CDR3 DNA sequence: TGTGCCAGCAGCCAGATTCTCGGGCTAGCGGGGGAGACCCAGTACTTC. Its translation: CASSQILGLAGETQYF.

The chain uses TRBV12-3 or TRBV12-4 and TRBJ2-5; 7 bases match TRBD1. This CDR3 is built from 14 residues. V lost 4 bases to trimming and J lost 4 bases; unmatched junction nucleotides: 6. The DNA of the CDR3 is TGTGCCAGCAGTTCGACAGGGCGGGTAGAGACCCAGTACTTC. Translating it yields CASSSTGRVETQYF.

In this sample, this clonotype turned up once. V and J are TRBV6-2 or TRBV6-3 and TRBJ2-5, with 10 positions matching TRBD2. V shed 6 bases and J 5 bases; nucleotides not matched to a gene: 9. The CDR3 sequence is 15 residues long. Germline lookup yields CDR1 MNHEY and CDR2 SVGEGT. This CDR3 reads CASSSLLAGMETQYF. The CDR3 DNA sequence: TGTGCCAGCAGCTCCCTACTAGCGGGAATGGAGACCCAGTACTTC.

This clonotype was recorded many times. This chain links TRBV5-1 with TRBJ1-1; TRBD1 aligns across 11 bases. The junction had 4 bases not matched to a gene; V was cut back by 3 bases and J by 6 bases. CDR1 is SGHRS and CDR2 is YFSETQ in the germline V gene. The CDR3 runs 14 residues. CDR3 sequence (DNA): TGCGCCAGCAGCTGGGGACAGGGGGTCGCTGAAGCTTTCTTT. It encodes CASSWGQGVAEAFF.